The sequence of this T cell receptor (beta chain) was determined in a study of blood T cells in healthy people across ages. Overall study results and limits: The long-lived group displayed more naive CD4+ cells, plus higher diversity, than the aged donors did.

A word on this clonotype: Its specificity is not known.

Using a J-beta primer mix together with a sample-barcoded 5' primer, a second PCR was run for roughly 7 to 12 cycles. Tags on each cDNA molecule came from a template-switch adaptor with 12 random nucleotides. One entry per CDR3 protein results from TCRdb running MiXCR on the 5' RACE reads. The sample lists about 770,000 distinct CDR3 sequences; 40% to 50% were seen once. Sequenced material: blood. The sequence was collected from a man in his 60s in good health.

Here the CDR3 reads CASSPPIRTTGTYEQYF. In nucleotides, the CDR3 is TGTGCCAGCAGTCCCCCAATACGTACCACGGGGACCTACGAGCAGTACTTC. The V gene is TRBV6-1, the J gene TRBJ2-7; tentatively, D is TRBD2 (5 bases). The V and J ends lost 5 bases and 2 bases respectively, with 22 bases between them. Per the germline V gene, CDR1 is MNHNS and CDR2 is SASEGT. This CDR3 has 17 residues.